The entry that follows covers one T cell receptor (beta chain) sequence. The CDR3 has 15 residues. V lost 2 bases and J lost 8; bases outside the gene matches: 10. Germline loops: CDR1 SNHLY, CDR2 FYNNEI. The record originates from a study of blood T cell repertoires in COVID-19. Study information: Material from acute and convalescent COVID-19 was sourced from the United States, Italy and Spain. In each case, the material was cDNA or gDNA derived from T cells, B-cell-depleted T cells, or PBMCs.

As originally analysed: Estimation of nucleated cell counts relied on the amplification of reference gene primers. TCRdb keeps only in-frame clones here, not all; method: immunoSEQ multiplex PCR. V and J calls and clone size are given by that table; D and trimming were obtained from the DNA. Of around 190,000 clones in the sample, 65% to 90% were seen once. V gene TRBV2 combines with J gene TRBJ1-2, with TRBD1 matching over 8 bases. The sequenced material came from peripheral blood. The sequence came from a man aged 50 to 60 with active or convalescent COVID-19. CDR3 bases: TGTGCCAGCAGTGAATCCCGGACAGGGCGGGAAGGCTACACCTTC. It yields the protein CASSESRTGREGYTF.